This T cell receptor (beta chain) stems from a study of blood T cell repertoires in COVID-19. In the study overall: COVID-19 samples, acute and convalescent, were from the United States, Italy and Spain. The cDNA or gDNA used as material had been derived from T cells, B-cell-depleted T cells, or PBMCs.

Looked up from germline, CDR1 is GTSNPN and CDR2 is SVGIG (reference sequence). V dropped 4 bases and J dropped 4; count of bases not matched to a gene: 6. This CDR3 comprises 15 residues. This clone appeared a single time. Original handling: Counts of nucleated cells, estimated from reference gene primer amplification, were obtained. TCRdb's table, derived via immunoSEQ multiplex PCR, lists solely in-frame clones and lacks some. The DNA was the basis for D and trimming; V, J and clone size are from that table. The sample records tens of thousands of clones, about nine tenths being singletons. The sequencing input was peripheral blood. This sequence joins TRBV30 and TRBJ2-3; 12 bases are shared with TRBD1. This receptor was taken from a woman older than 75 with acute or convalescent COVID-19. CDR3 coding DNA: TGTGCCTGGACCCCTGGGACAGGGGGCGCAGATACGCAGTATTTT. This gives the protein CAWTPGTGGADTQYF.